The clone carrying this TCR beta chain showed up just once. The CDR3 loop spans 14 amino acids. V lost 0 bases and J lost 1, with 6 bases in between. The germline gives CDR1 MNHEY, CDR2 SMNVEV (reference sequence). These data are taken from a study of blood T cell repertoires in COVID-19. Whole-study context: PBMCs, B-cell-depleted T cells, or T cells were the source of the cDNA or gDNA that made up the material.

Those who participated ranged in age from about 18 to 89 years and resided in roughly 26 US areas. Participants' own reports of clinical history determined their cohort assignment. Measured with immunoSEQ multiplex PCR; TCRdb has only the in-frame clones, and not every one. The data contain more than 200,000 clones, approximately 90% of them singletons. This TCR derives from a man aged 25-40 years who had recovered from COVID-19. The rearrangement links TRBV27 to TRBJ1-1; D is unclear. Material for sequencing was PBMCs or T cells enriched from blood (not recorded which). The CDR3 spells CASSLSGRNTEAFF. CDR3 bases: TGTGCCAGCAGTTTATCAGGGAGGAACACTGAAGCTTTCTTT.